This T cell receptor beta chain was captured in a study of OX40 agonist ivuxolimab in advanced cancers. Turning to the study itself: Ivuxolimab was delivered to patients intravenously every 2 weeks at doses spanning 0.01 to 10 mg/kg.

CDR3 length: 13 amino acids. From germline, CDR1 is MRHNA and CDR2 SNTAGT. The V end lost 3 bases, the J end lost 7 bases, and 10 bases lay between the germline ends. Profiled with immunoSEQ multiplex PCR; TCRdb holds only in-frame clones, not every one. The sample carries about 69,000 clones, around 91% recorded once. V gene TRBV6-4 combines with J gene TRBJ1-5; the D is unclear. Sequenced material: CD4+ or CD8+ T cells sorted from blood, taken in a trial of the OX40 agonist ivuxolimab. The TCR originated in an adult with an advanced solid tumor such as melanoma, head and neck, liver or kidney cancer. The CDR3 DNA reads TGTGCCAGCAGTGATCGGGGTGGGCAGCCCCAGCATTTT. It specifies CASSDRGGQPQHF.